This record covers a single TCR beta chain. The V gene's germline CDR1 is SGHRS and CDR2 YFSETQ. The V and J ends lost 4 bases and 1 base respectively, with 10 bases between them. The CDR3 contains 14 residues. These data originate in a study of cytomegalovirus exposure and HLA in healthy donors. Primers for the PCR totalled 60 Vbeta and 13 Jbeta. Using immunoSEQ multiplex PCR, the repertoire was profiled, and TCRdb retains in-frame clones only, with some absent. The table lists around 120,000 clones, 80% of them singletons. This receptor was identified in a female donor in good health and CMV-seropositive. Sequencing was performed on PBMCs. The gene calls are TRBV5-1 and TRBJ2-3; the D gene is possibly TRBD2 (6 bases). The CDR3 here is CASSTPSGTDTQYF. CDR3 DNA: TGCGCCAGCAGCACTCCTAGCGGCACAGATACGCAGTATTTT.